This TCR beta chain was found in a study of cytotoxic CD8 clonotypes in ibrutinib-treated CLL. At the level of the study: In all, about eleven patients were relapsed/refractory, around 15 were treatment-naive and 17 were IGHV unmutated. Median treatment time before response sampling was roughly twelve months, range 6 to 36.

The CDR3 runs 13 residues. The V gene lost 4 bases and the J gene lost 4 bases, with 8 bases spanning the gap. The germline gives CDR1 SEHNR, CDR2 FQNEAQ (reference sequence). Using immunoSEQ multiplex PCR, the repertoire was profiled, and TCRdb retains in-frame clones only, with some absent. Here the sample spans roughly 150,000 clones, more than 80% being singletons. The rearrangement links TRBV7-9 to TRBJ2-1, with unresolved D. The TCR originated in a human donor with chronic lymphocytic leukemia. The source material was PBMCs, sampled after 24 months of ibrutinib treatment. The CDR3 DNA reads as TGTGCCAGCAGCTCGGTCGGGTACAATGAGCAGTTCTTC. Amino acid sequence: CASSSVGYNEQFF.